The entry that follows covers one TCR beta chain sequence. What it binds is not known. This specimen belongs to a study of blood T cells in healthy people across ages. Regarding the study as a whole: The fall in TCR beta diversity per million T cells was roughly linear with age. It was not known whether donors were CMV positive (a possible confounder of expanded clonotype changes). What prevented conclusive comparison of naive and antigen-experienced cells was that PBMCs were unsorted. Estimates drawn from one million T cells were deemed to understate diversity.

Then a second PCR, running roughly 7 to 11 cycles, was carried out with a sample-barcoded 5' primer and a J-beta primer mix. TCRdb used MiXCR to reprocess the 5' RACE reads, holding one entry per CDR3 protein. Found here are roughly 640,000 distinct CDR3 sequences, approximately 30% of them singletons; the top ten hold less than 20%. Sequencing was carried out using blood. This TCR was sampled from a woman at least 80 years old in good health.

This chain's CDR3 is CSARETSGPGEQYF. The DNA of the CDR3 is TGCAGTGCTAGAGAGACTAGCGGTCCTGGCGAGCAGTACTTC. V gene TRBV20-1 combines with J gene TRBJ2-7; 9 bases match TRBD2. V lost 0 bases, J lost 6 bases, and 6 bases stayed unmatched. Germline V CDR1 and CDR2: DFQATT, SNEGSKA (reference sequence). The CDR3 consists of 14 residues.